This entry is about one T cell receptor (beta chain). The antigen remains unidentified. Clones were sequenced by immunoSEQ multiplex PCR, and TCRdb holds only the in-frame ones, with some missing. Found here are 20,000 to 25,000 clones, more than 80% of them singletons; the top ten hold 7% to 9.5%. Control samples came 1 year after myeloablative marrow transplants with methotrexate plus calcineurin inhibitor. The sample originates from a study of T cells after posttransplantation cyclophosphamide. The V gene end was trimmed by 1 base and the J gene end by 5 bases; junction bases not matched to a gene: 8. The CDR3 covers 16 residues. CDR1 SGHTA and CDR2 FQGNSA come from the germline V gene. Study outcomes and limitations: TRB overlap between skin or GI tissue T cells and blood was limited.

Sequencing was performed on PBMCs, taken after an allogeneic stem cell transplant with a calcineurin inhibitor and methotrexate. The receptor's source is a female patient aged 50-59 years who received an allogeneic stem cell transplant from an unrelated donor, was CMV-positive, and had chronic GVHD only. The graft donor may have given rise to some T cells. This chain joins TRBV7-2 and TRBJ2-1; 7 bases agree with TRBD2. The CDR3 region has the DNA TGTGCCAGCAGCTTAGGCCCACGGGACTACCACAATGAGCAGTTCTTC. Translation: CASSLGPRDYHNEQFF.